Sequencing of this T cell receptor beta chain was carried out in a study of T cell repertoires in cytomegalovirus infection. On the study more broadly: Public TCR beta signatures provided an indication of both CMV infection and a matching HLA type. Study-level points and caveats: Based on cumulative public TCR beta family frequency, carriers of CMV plus the relevant HLA were identified.

One entry per CDR3 protein results from TCRdb running MiXCR on the reads. Of about 250,000 distinct CDR3 sequences in the sample, roughly an eighth were seen once. Germline V gene data show CDR1 as LNHDA and CDR2 as SQIVND (reference sequence). The ends were cut back, 0 bases at V and 11 bases at J, with 10 bases in the middle. The CDR3 extends over 12 amino acids. A word on this clonotype: Its cognate antigen is unknown.

The chain links TRBV19 to TRBJ1-1; D possibly corresponds to TRBD1 (6 bases). The specimen sequenced was PBMCs. The TCR comes from a human donor in good health (CMV status not recorded). Some clones in this sample may be carry-over from other donors' samples. The CDR3 DNA follows: TGTGCCAGTAGTATAGATCGGGGGGGCGCTTTCTTT. This encodes CASSIDRGGAFF.